Listed below are T cell receptor beta chains from one sample, sequenced in a study of control samples from healthy donors and cancer patients. Profiling relied on immunoSEQ multiplex PCR, and the TCRdb table lists in-frame clones only, not all of them. The sample holds about 49,000 clones; around 94% are singletons and the top ten take just under 0.8%. What was sequenced was PBMCs. These receptors all stem from a young man with colorectal cancer. The CDR3 runs from the conserved cysteine through the conserved F or W. D genes are given only for firm matches. A row's size may be missing; if present it is once, few, many or a size class.

clone_size	v_call	j_call	d_call	cdr3_aa	cdr3_nt
NA	TRBV27	TRBJ1-1	NA	CASSSPFLNTEAFF	TGTGCCAGCAGTTCTCCCTTCCTGAACACTGAAGCTTTCTTT
NA	TRBV29-1	TRBJ1-2	TRBD1	CSVAFGTAGYGYTF	TGCAGCGTTGCATTTGGGACAGCAGGCTATGGCTACACCTTC
NA	TRBV6-6	TRBJ1-1	NA	CASSYPPDRLNTEAFF	TGTGCCAGCAGTTACCCACCTGACAGGCTGAACACTGAAGCTTTCTTT
NA	TRBV15	TRBJ1-4	TRBD1	CATSSQRQGNEKLFF	TGTGCCACCAGCTCCCAGAGACAGGGGAATGAAAAACTGTTTTTT
NA	TRBV5-1	TRBJ1-1	TRBD1	CASSLDTGGTEAFF	TGCGCCAGCAGCTTGGATACAGGGGGTACTGAAGCTTTCTTT
NA	TRBV11-2	TRBJ2-1	TRBD1	CASSTHRGSANNEQFF	TGTGCCAGCAGCACACACAGGGGGTCAGCTAATAATGAGCAGTTCTTC
NA	TRBV20-1	TRBJ2-1	TRBD2	CSASSGGNNEQFF	TGCAGTGCTAGTAGCGGGGGCAACAATGAGCAGTTCTTC
NA	TRBV6-6	TRBJ2-7	NA	CASSYRGGEQYF	TGTGCCAGCAGTTACCGGGGTGGCGAGCAGTACTTC
NA	TRBV5-1	TRBJ1-1	NA	CASSSRNTEAFF	TGCGCCAGCAGCTCAAGGAACACTGAAGCTTTCTTT
NA	TRBV7-9	TRBJ2-5	NA	CASSLGGGYQETQYF	TGTGCCAGCAGCTTAGGGGGTGGGTACCAAGAGACCCAGTACTTC
NA	TRBV2	TRBJ1-2	TRBD1	CASSGQGTNGYTF	TGTGCCAGCAGTGGACAGGGTACGAATGGCTACACCTTC
NA	TRBV7-2	TRBJ1-2	TRBD1	CASSSDRGARGWVGYTF	TGTGCCAGCAGCTCCGACAGGGGCGCGCGGGGGTGGGTAGGCTACACCTTC
NA	TRBV4-1	TRBJ1-4	TRBD1	CASSQGQGNEKLFF	TGCGCCAGCAGCCAAGGACAGGGTAATGAAAAACTGTTTTTT
NA	TRBV10-2	TRBJ1-2	NA	CASLNPGPAGYTF	TGCGCCAGCTTGAACCCGGGACCGGCCGGCTACACCTTC
few	TRBV14	TRBJ2-2	TRBD1	CASSQRFPGTGGTGELFF	TGTGCCAGCAGCCAAAGATTTCCCGGGACAGGGGGGACCGGGGAGCTGTTTTTT
once	TRBV19	TRBJ2-3	NA	CASIGRTDTQYF	TGTGCCAGTATAGGACGCACAGATACGCAGTATTTT
NA	TRBV6-1	TRBJ1-2	TRBD1	CASSETGGYGYTF	TGTGCCAGCAGTGAAACAGGGGGCTATGGCTACACCTTC
NA	TRBV6-1	TRBJ1-2	NA	CASSEAAGGEGNTF	TGTGCCAGCAGTGAAGCGGCAGGAGGAGAGGGAAACACCTTC
NA	TRBV19	TRBJ1-5	TRBD1	CASIQGTAFNQPQHF	TGTGCCAGTATCCAGGGGACAGCTTTCAATCAGCCCCAGCATTTT
once	TRBV10-1	TRBJ2-2	NA	CASSEGVSRHTGELFF	TGCGCCAGCAGTGAAGGGGTGTCGCGGCACACCGGGGAGCTGTTTTTT
NA	TRBV7-9	TRBJ1-2	NA	CASSLQGISVGSYGYTF	TGTGCCAGCAGCTTACAGGGGATCTCTGTAGGGTCGTATGGCTACACCTTC
NA	TRBV7-9	TRBJ2-1	NA	CASSLVDANEQFF	TGTGCCAGCAGCTTAGTGGATGCCAATGAGCAGTTCTTC
NA	TRBV12-3/TRBV12-4	TRBJ2-3	NA	CAIRRSGTDTQYF	TGTGCCATAAGGAGGTCAGGCACAGATACGCAGTATTTT
NA	TRBV30	TRBJ2-3	NA	CALESYTTQSQYF	TGTGCCCTGGAGTCGTATACCACCCAATCGCAGTATTTT
NA	TRBV23-1	TRBJ1-1	TRBD1	CASSQSGDRKNTEAFF	TGCGCCAGCAGTCAATCAGGGGACAGGAAGAACACTGAAGCTTTCTTT
NA	TRBV2	TRBJ2-1	NA	CASNTFRDIVREQFF	TGTGCCAGCAATACCTTCCGGGACATTGTACGGGAGCAGTTCTTC
NA	TRBV5-4	TRBJ2-5	TRBD2	CASSLEPGGETQYF	TGTGCCAGCAGCTTGGAGCCGGGAGGAGAGACCCAGTACTTC
once	TRBV4-3	TRBJ2-3	NA	CASSQGALGTDTQYF	TGCGCCAGCAGCCAAGGGGCTCTAGGCACAGATACGCAGTATTTT